The following is a T cell receptor (beta chain) sequence with its context. Its antigen is unidentified. Researchers grouped second doses given at about 4 or about 12 weeks into one pool. The data stem from a study of T cell responses to AZD1222 COVID-19 vaccine. Findings and caveats of the study: In all cases, repertoires were sampled only after the peak T cell response.

Per germline, CDR1 SQVTM and CDR2 ANQGSEA. V lost 4 bases, J lost 12 bases, and 3 bases stayed unmatched. This CDR3 is 10 amino acids long. Repertoires were generated with immunoSEQ multiplex PCR, while TCRdb's copy carries only in-frame clones and drops some. The sample contains 120,000 or so clones, 85% to 95% of which appear only once. The origin of this receptor is an adult who received the AZD1222 COVID-19 vaccine. This sequence joins TRBV29-1 and TRBJ1-2; 9 bases fit TRBD1. Sequencing was performed on peripheral blood, taken 28 days after the second AZD1222 dose. For the CDR3, the DNA is TGCAGCGTTGGTGACAGGGGGAACACCTTC. Its translation: CSVGDRGNTF.